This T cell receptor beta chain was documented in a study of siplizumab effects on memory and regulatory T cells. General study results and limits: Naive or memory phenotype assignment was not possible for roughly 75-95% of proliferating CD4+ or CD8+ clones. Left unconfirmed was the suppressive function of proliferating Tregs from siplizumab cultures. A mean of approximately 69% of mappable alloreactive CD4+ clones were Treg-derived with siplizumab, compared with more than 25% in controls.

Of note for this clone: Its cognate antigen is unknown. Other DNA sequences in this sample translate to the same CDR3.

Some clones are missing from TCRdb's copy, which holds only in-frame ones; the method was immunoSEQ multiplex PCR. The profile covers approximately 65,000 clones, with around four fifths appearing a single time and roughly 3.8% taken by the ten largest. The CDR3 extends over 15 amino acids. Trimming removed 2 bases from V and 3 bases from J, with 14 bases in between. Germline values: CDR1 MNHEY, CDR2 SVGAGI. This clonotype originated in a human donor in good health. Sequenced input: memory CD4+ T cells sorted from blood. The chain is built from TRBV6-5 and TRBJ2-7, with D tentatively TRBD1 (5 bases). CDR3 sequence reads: CASSYRSGNGYEQYF. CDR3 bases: TGTGCCAGCAGTTACCGATCAGGGAACGGCTACGAGCAGTACTTC.